A single sample is the source of the 29 T cell receptor beta chains below, sequenced in a study of CD8 T cells in Susac syndrome. When the RNA was reverse transcribed, random hexamers were used with an input of roughly 0.45 to 1 ug. TCRdb recomputed calls from the immunoSEQ multiplex PCR reads with MiXCR, one row per CDR3 protein. Here the sample spans about 430,000 distinct CDR3 sequences, about 85% being singletons. The material sequenced was CD8+ T cells from PBMCs. These receptors were collected from a human donor with multiple sclerosis.

This sequence joins TRBV7-2 and TRBJ2-1; 9 bases agree with TRBD1. The J segment lost 7 bases and the V segment lost 5 bases, leaving 9 bases of the junction unmatched. CDR1 is SGHTA and CDR2 is FQGNSA in the germline V gene. The CDR3 runs to 15 residues. CDR3 amino acids: CASSLGDREDNEQFF. The CDR3 DNA reads as TGTGCCAGCAGCCTTGGGGACAGGGAGGATAATGAGCAGTTCTTC.

This chain joins TRBV4-1 and TRBJ1-4, with D possibly matching TRBD1 (6 bases). The CDR3 has 15 residues. V lost 4 bases to trimming and J lost 5 bases, with 14 bases between them. Germline assignment: CDR1 MGHRA and CDR2 YSYEKL. The DNA of the CDR3 is TGCGCCAGCAGCCGGTCAGGGGTGCCAAATGAAAAACTGTTTTTT. It is translated as CASSRSGVPNEKLFF.

The rearrangement uses TRBV2 and TRBJ2-1, with a weak D call TRBD1 (7 bases). This CDR3 contains 14 residues. Trimming stripped 7 bases from V and 2 bases from J, with 12 bases between. Germline values: CDR1 SNHLY, CDR2 FYNNEI. CDR3 sequence reads: CASIGGTAYNEQFF. CDR3 DNA sequence: TGTGCCAGCATTGGCGGGACAGCCTACAATGAGCAGTTCTTC.

The chain links TRBV30 to TRBJ2-7, with TRBD1 matching over 9 bases. The germline CDR1 and CDR2 sequences are GTSNPN and SVGIG (reference sequence). The V gene end was trimmed by 3 bases and the J gene end by 5 bases; junction bases not matched to a gene: 8. The CDR3 has 14 amino acids. The CDR3 loop is CAWSPGQGLHEQYF. DNA of the CDR3: TGTGCCTGGAGCCCGGGACAGGGTCTACACGAGCAGTACTTC.

The chain uses TRBV3-1 and TRBJ2-1; D may be TRBD2 (5 bases). This CDR3 comprises 20 residues. Germline CDR1 and CDR2: LGHDT and YNNKEL (reference sequence). Deletions cut 0 bases from V and 3 bases from J, with 24 bases between. This CDR3 is CASSQDFGEGLLTLYNEQFF. The CDR3 nucleotides are TGTGCCAGCAGCCAAGATTTCGGGGAAGGACTCCTCACCCTCTACAATGAGCAGTTCTTC.

The chain links TRBV27 to TRBJ2-1; D may correspond to TRBD1 or TRBD2 (5 bases each). CDR1 and CDR2 (germline): MNHEY, SMNVEV (reference sequence). This CDR3 comprises 15 residues. Trimming cost V 6 bases and J 0 bases, with 12 bases left between them. CDR3 coding DNA: TGTGCCAGCAGACCCGGGGCTACCTCCTACAATGAGCAGTTCTTC. Translation: CASRPGATSYNEQFF.

The V and J genes are TRBV7-9 and TRBJ2-7; D may be TRBD1 or TRBD2 (5 bases each). The CDR3 is 14 amino acids. The V and J ends lost 6 bases and 7 bases respectively, with 19 bases between them. Germline values: CDR1 SEHNR, CDR2 FQNEAQ (reference sequence). The CDR3 DNA sequence: TGTGCCAGCAGTTCTCTCCGGGACCCTAAAGAGCAGTACTTC. This gives the protein CASSSLRDPKEQYF.

The J gene is TRBJ2-1, the V gene TRBV5-1, with 7 bases fitting TRBD2. The germline V gene has CDR1 SGHRS and CDR2 YFSETQ. The CDR3 is made up of 15 amino acids. With V trimmed by 0 bases and J by 8 bases, 8 bases remained unmatched. CDR3 sequence reads: CASSLEASGGDEQFF. The CDR3 DNA sequence: TGCGCCAGCAGCTTGGAGGCTAGCGGAGGGGATGAGCAGTTCTTC.

This sequence joins TRBV28 and TRBJ2-7; 8 nucleotides agree with TRBD1. The length of the CDR3 is 14 residues. Trimming took 4 bases from V and 5 from J; bases not matched to a gene: 7. Germline loops: CDR1 MDHEN, CDR2 SYDVKM. The chain's CDR3 is CASSSDREEDEQYF. The CDR3 DNA reads TGTGCCAGCAGTTCGGACAGGGAAGAAGACGAGCAGTACTTC. The whole variable domain, remainder taken from reference TRBV28 and TRBJ2-7, is DVKVTQSSRYLVKRTGEKVFLECVQDMDHENMFWYRQDPGLGLRLIYFSYDVKMKEKGDIPEGYSVSREKKERFSLILESASTNQTSMYLCASSSDREEDEQYFGPGTRLTVT.

The genes are TRBV30 and TRBJ2-7, with D tentatively TRBD1 (6 bases). CDR3 length: 12 amino acids. Germline CDR1 reads GTSNPN; CDR2 reads SVGIG (reference sequence). V lost 4 bases to trimming and J lost 4 bases, with 11 bases between them. The CDR3 region has the DNA TGTGCCTGGACCGGGGACACTTACGAGCAGTACTTC. The encoded protein is CAWTGDTYEQYF.

The V call is TRBV2, the J call TRBJ1-5; D is ambiguous. There are 15 residues in the CDR3. V was shortened by 1 base and J by 0 bases, with 7 bases between the two germline ends. Germline V gives CDR1 SNHLY, CDR2 FYNNEI. CDR3 nucleotides: TGTGCCAGCAGTGAAGAACCGTATAGCAATCAGCCCCAGCATTTT. Encoded protein: CASSEEPYSNQPQHF.

This sequence joins TRBV12-3 or TRBV12-4 and TRBJ2-7; D gene unclear. The length of the CDR3 is 15 residues. V gave up 1 base and J gave up 0 bases, with 10 bases separating them. CDR3 coding DNA: TGTGCCAGCAGTTTAGTGGCGGAAAGCTCCTACGAGCAGTACTTC. Its translation: CASSLVAESSYEQYF.

The gene calls are TRBV27 and TRBJ2-1, with D possibly being TRBD1 (6 bases). Per the germline V gene, CDR1 is MNHEY and CDR2 is SMNVEV (reference sequence). The CDR3 is made up of 15 amino acids. The V end was cut by 5 bases, the J end by 4 bases, with 15 bases between. The CDR3 sequence is CASSLPGATYNEQFF. DNA for the CDR3: TGTGCCAGCAGTCTGCCAGGGGCCACTTACAATGAGCAGTTCTTC.

This clonotype appeared a single time. The chain employs TRBV6-5 and TRBJ2-2; 9 bases are a match to TRBD1. V lost 2 bases, J lost 0 bases, and 4 bases stayed unmatched. Germline-derived CDR1 and CDR2 are MNHEY and SVGAGI. The CDR3 length is 17 residues. DNA for the CDR3: TGTGCCAGCAGTTACGGGACAGGGAGTCCGAACACCGGGGAGCTGTTTTTT. This gives the protein CASSYGTGSPNTGELFF.

The chain uses TRBV2 and TRBJ1-5, with TRBD1 matching over 7 bases. The V and J ends lost 6 bases and 0 bases, in that order; junction bases with no gene match: 11. This CDR3 is 17 amino acids long. Germline CDR1 SNHLY, CDR2 FYNNEI. The CDR3 DNA follows: TGTGCCAGCAGAGCTTTGACAGGGACGAATAGCAATCAGCCCCAGCATTTT. Translated, it gives CASRALTGTNSNQPQHF.

The V call is TRBV11-2, the J call TRBJ2-1; 7 bases align to TRBD2. J was trimmed by 2 bases and V by 0 bases; bases with no gene match: 10. Germline assignment: CDR1 SGHAT and CDR2 FQNNGV. The CDR3 is 18 amino acids. DNA for the CDR3: TGTGCCAGCAGCTTAGATCCCTTGGGGGGGGGTGCCTACAATGAGCAGTTCTTC. This codes for CASSLDPLGGGAYNEQFF. Together with reference TRBV11-2 and TRBJ2-1, the CDR3 gives the full variable domain: EAGVAQSPRYKIIEKRQSVAFWCNPISGHATLYWYQQILGQGPKLLIQFQNNGVVDDSQLPKDRFSAERLKGVDSTLKIQPAKLEDSAVYLCASSLDPLGGGAYNEQFFGPGTRLTVL.

The chain employs TRBV12-5 and TRBJ2-5, with D maybe TRBD1 (6 bases). Germline CDR1 LGHNT, CDR2 FRNRAP. This CDR3 is 12 amino acids long. CDR3 nucleotides: TGTGCCACAGGCAGGGGCCAAGAGACCCAGTACTTC. This translates into CATGRGQETQYF. Drawing the rest from reference TRBV12-5 and TRBJ2-5, the complete variable domain is DARVTQTPRHKVTEMGQEVTMRCQPILGHNTVFWYRQTMMQGLELLAYFRNRAPLDDSGMPKDRFSAEMPDATLATLKIQPSEPRDSAVYFCATGRGQETQYFGPGTRLLVL.

The CDR3 nucleotides are TGTGCCAGCAGCTTAGATTGGGGGGACGAGCAGTACTTC. This encodes CASSLDWGDEQYF. This chain links TRBV11-3 with TRBJ2-7, with D perhaps TRBD2 (6 bases). The CDR3 extends over 13 amino acids. Germline V lookup: CDR1 SGHNT, CDR2 YENEEA. Trimming stripped 0 bases from V and 5 bases from J, with 8 bases between.

The CDR3 DNA sequence: TGCGCCAGCAGCCAAGAGACTAGCGGGTCAGGACTTAAGCAGTACTTC. It yields the protein CASSQETSGSGLKQYF. The chain has TRBV4-1 and TRBJ2-7; the match to TRBD2 covers 10 bases. Germline V CDR1 and CDR2: MGHRA, YSYEKL. This CDR3 has 16 residues. The ends lost 0 bases at V and 8 bases at J; junction bases unmatched: 10.

The genes are TRBV4-1 and TRBJ1-5; D is possibly TRBD1 (5 bases). Trimming pared 0 bases from V and 5 bases from J, leaving 11 bases between. The CDR3 has 15 amino acids. Looked up from germline, CDR1 is MGHRA and CDR2 is YSYEKL. For the CDR3, the DNA is TGCGCCAGCAGCCAAGAAAGGGGTATGGATCAGCCCCAGCATTTT. It codes for CASSQERGMDQPQHF.

V and J are TRBV6-1 and TRBJ2-3; TRBD2 matches at 13 bases. V trimming: 6 bases; J trimming: 0 bases; junction bases outside the gene matches: 9. The germline V gene has CDR1 MNHNS and CDR2 SASEGT. The CDR3 spans 18 residues. This CDR3 is CASRTGTSGTSSTDTQYF. Here the CDR3 DNA reads TGTGCCAGCAGGACCGGGACTAGCGGGACCTCTAGCACAGATACGCAGTATTTT.

The chain is built from TRBV29-1 and TRBJ2-1, with TRBD2 as a possible D gene (6 bases). Trimming removed 5 bases from V and 4 bases from J, with 12 bases in between. The CDR3 covers 13 residues. The V gene's germline CDR1 is SQVTM and CDR2 ANQGSEA. DNA for the CDR3: TGCAGCGTTCCCCCGGGGGTGTACAATGAGCAGTTCTTC. Amino acids: CSVPPGVYNEQFF.

This clonotype was seen a handful of times. V and J are TRBV5-1 and TRBJ2-2; D gene ambiguous. Germline V gene lookup returns CDR1 SGHRS and CDR2 YFSETQ. The length of the CDR3 is 14 residues. Trimming pared 1 base from V and 4 bases from J, leaving 8 bases between. The chain's CDR3 is CASSLRVFTGELFF. DNA for the CDR3: TGCGCCAGCAGCTTGAGAGTTTTCACCGGGGAGCTGTTTTTT.

This clonotype was seen a single time. The V and J genes are TRBV11-2 and TRBJ2-7, with D unclear. From germline, CDR1 is SGHAT and CDR2 FQNNGV. The CDR3 spans 15 residues. V lost 0 bases and J lost 3, with 12 bases in between. This chain's CDR3 is CASSLEPEQNYEQYF. The CDR3 bases are TGTGCCAGCAGCTTAGAGCCCGAACAAAACTACGAGCAGTACTTC. Combining the CDR3 with reference TRBV11-2 and TRBJ2-7 gives the whole variable domain EAGVAQSPRYKIIEKRQSVAFWCNPISGHATLYWYQQILGQGPKLLIQFQNNGVVDDSQLPKDRFSAERLKGVDSTLKIQPAKLEDSAVYLCASSLEPEQNYEQYFGPGTRLTVT.

The chain employs TRBV5-6 and TRBJ2-7, with TRBD1 matching over 9 bases. The CDR3 length is 15 residues. J lost 3 bases, V lost 3 bases, and 7 bases had no gene match. CDR1 is SGHDT, CDR2 YYEEEE, per germline. The CDR3 bases are TGTGCCAGCAGCTCCAATCGGGACAGGGACTACGAGCAGTACTTC. Translating gives CASSSNRDRDYEQYF. The full variable domain, in which reference TRBV5-6 and TRBJ2-7 provide the parts outside the CDR3, is DAGVTQSPTHLIKTRGQQVTLRCSPKSGHDTVSWYQQALGQGPQFIFQYYEEEERQRGNFPDRFSGHQFPNYSSELNVNALLLGDSALYLCASSSNRDRDYEQYFGPGTRLTVT.

This chain connects TRBV3-1 to TRBJ2-1; 9 nucleotides match TRBD1. The germline V gene has CDR1 LGHDT and CDR2 YNNKEL (reference sequence). V lost 5 bases and J lost 1; bases outside the gene matches: 9. This CDR3 region has 17 residues. In nucleotides, the CDR3 is TGTGCCAGCAGCTTCCACCTCGGGACAGGGTCCTACAATGAGCAGTTCTTC. Protein product: CASSFHLGTGSYNEQFF.

The J gene is TRBJ2-1, the V gene TRBV5-4; D is perhaps TRBD2 (6 bases). Between the trimmed V and J ends, which lost 5 bases and 8 bases, there was a span of 11 bases. Germline CDR1 reads SGHNT; CDR2 reads YYREEE (reference sequence). The CDR3 sequence is 12 residues long. CDR3 in amino acids: CASRATSYEQFF. The CDR3 DNA follows: TGTGCCAGCAGGGCGACTAGTTATGAGCAGTTCTTC.

The chain uses TRBV4-1 and TRBJ2-1; D call uncertain. There are 14 residues in the CDR3. Germline V gene data show CDR1 as MGHRA and CDR2 as YSYEKL. The ends were cut back, 0 bases at V and 5 bases at J, with 8 bases in the middle. CDR3: CASSQELSDNEQFF. CDR3 DNA: TGCGCCAGCAGCCAAGAGTTAAGCGACAATGAGCAGTTCTTC.

The chain joins TRBV7-8 to TRBJ2-7, with D perhaps matching TRBD2 (5 bases). Trimming removed 5 bases at V and 2 bases at J, with 10 bases between. The germline V gene has CDR1 SGHVS and CDR2 FQNEAQ. This CDR3 has 13 amino acids. This CDR3 is CASSVSGAYEQYF. The CDR3 nucleotides are TGTGCCAGCAGCGTCTCCGGGGCCTACGAGCAGTACTTC.